The T cell receptor beta chain described here comes from a study of beta chain features in type 1 diabetes. Germline CDR1 is MDHEN and CDR2 is SYDVKM. V lost 4 bases, J lost 4 bases, and 14 bases lay in between. The CDR3 runs 15 residues. Expressed TCRB transcripts were sequenced after all isolated RNA was converted to cDNA. Repertoires were generated with immunoSEQ multiplex PCR, while TCRdb's copy carries only in-frame clones and drops some. The table has hundreds of thousands of clones, 17% seen once. This clone was seen only a few times. Its target is not known. Study-level points and caveats: There was a possibility that cDNA sequencing over-represented cells with high TCR expression. Healthy donors had naive, central memory and Treg TCRB repertoires that appeared less similar than those seen among patients.

Sorted CD4+ subsets: naive, central memory, regulatory, stem cell-like memory (CD45RO/CCR7/CD25/CD127/CD95/CD27 panel). The source is a woman between 18 and 29 years old in good health. The genes are TRBV28 and TRBJ1-5; D is unclear. The sequenced sample consisted of naive CD4+ T cells from blood. CDR3 sequence (DNA): TGTGCCAGCAGTTCACCCCCGCGGGGAAATCAGCCCCAGCATTTT. Amino acid sequence: CASSSPPRGNQPQHF. The whole variable domain, filled in from reference TRBV28 and TRBJ1-5, reads DVKVTQSSRYLVKRTGEKVFLECVQDMDHENMFWYRQDPGLGLRLIYFSYDVKMKEKGDIPEGYSVSREKKERFSLILESASTNQTSMYLCASSSPPRGNQPQHFGDGTRLSIL.